This TCR beta chain was identified during a study of blood T cell repertoires in COVID-19. CDR1 and CDR2 (germline): MNHEY, SVGAGI. V was cut by 8 bases and J by 3 bases, with 7 bases left in between. The CDR3 sequence is 11 residues long. Assay used: immunoSEQ multiplex PCR; TCRdb lists only in-frame clones, some missing. Of a few hundred thousand clones in the sample, roughly 86% were seen once. The chain uses TRBV6-5 and TRBJ1-2; D is unclear. Material for sequencing was PBMCs or T cells enriched from blood (not recorded which). The clonotype comes from a woman aged 25 to 39 who had been exposed to COVID-19. CDR3 DNA: TGTGCCAGCTTCCGGGACTATGGCTACACCTTC. Amino acids: CASFRDYGYTF.